The 9 T cell receptor beta chains below come from one sample, sequenced in a study of T cell repertoires in cytomegalovirus infection. TCRdb processed the reads anew with MiXCR; each CDR3 protein has one entry. The sample holds some 680,000 distinct CDR3 sequences, 35% to 45% seen once. The sequenced sample was PBMCs. The receptors derive from a human donor in good health (CMV status not recorded). Some clones in this sample may be carry-over from other donors' samples.

This chain connects TRBV11-1 to TRBJ1-1; D gene unclear. Trimming cost V 5 bases and J 4 bases, with 8 bases left between them. The CDR3 spans 12 residues. Germline assignment: CDR1 SGHAT and CDR2 FQDESV (reference sequence). CDR3 bases: TGTGCCAGCAGCCACACGTCCACTGAAGCTTTCTTT. Translated, it gives CASSHTSTEAFF.

Only a few counts were recorded for this clonotype. The rearrangement joins TRBV14 to TRBJ2-1, with a tentative D call TRBD2 (7 bases). CDR3 size: 17 residues. V was clipped by 4 bases and J by 0 bases, with 16 bases between them. Germline CDR1 is SGHDN and CDR2 is FVKESK. The CDR3 here is CASSPIGGGGSYNEQFF. The CDR3 nucleotides are TGTGCCAGCAGCCCCATAGGGGGGGGAGGCTCCTACAATGAGCAGTTCTTC.

This clonotype showed up just a few times. This chain uses TRBV12-3 or TRBV12-4 with TRBJ1-5; D possibly corresponds to TRBD1 (6 bases). V lost 6 bases and J 7 bases, leaving 16 bases between the germline ends. The CDR3 covers 14 residues. Here the CDR3 reads CASRSGGGQQPQHF. CDR3 sequence (DNA): TGTGCCAGCAGGTCCGGCGGGGGGCAACAGCCCCAGCATTTT.

The V call is TRBV19, the J call TRBJ2-5; 13 nucleotides line up with TRBD2. J was trimmed by 5 bases and V by 4 bases; bases with no gene match: 4. The CDR3 loop spans 15 amino acids. From germline, CDR1 is LNHDA and CDR2 SQIVND (reference sequence). The CDR3 DNA follows: TGTGCCAGTAGTAAAGGGACTAGCGGGATGGAGACCCAGTACTTC. Its translation is CASSKGTSGMETQYF.

The rearrangement links TRBV7-2 to TRBJ2-1, with 14 bases that match TRBD2. The CDR3 length is 16 residues. Unmatched junction bases numbered 6, after V lost 4 bases and J lost 7 bases. Germline CDR1 and CDR2: SGHTA and FQGNSA. CDR3 amino acids: CASSSPGLAGVNEQFF. For the CDR3, the DNA is TGTGCCAGCAGCTCCCCGGGACTAGCGGGAGTGAATGAGCAGTTCTTC. Full variable domain (missing parts from reference TRBV7-2 and TRBJ2-1): GAGVSQSPSNKVTEKGKDVELRCDPISGHTALYWYRQSLGQGLEFLIYFQGNSAPDKSGLPSDRFSAERTGGSVSTLTIQRTQQEDSAVYLCASSSPGLAGVNEQFFGPGTRLTVL.

The J gene is TRBJ1-5, the V gene TRBV10-3; D may be TRBD1 (5 bases). The CDR3 runs to 15 residues. V lost 3 bases and J lost 0, with 9 bases in between. Germline CDR1 ENHRY, CDR2 SYGVKD. CDR3 sequence (DNA): TGTGCCATCAGTGACGGGGGGTATAGCAATCAGCCCCAGCATTTT. Protein sequence: CAISDGGYSNQPQHF.

As to this clonotype: One base away lies a much larger clone, so this may be a sequencing read error. The chain is built from TRBV7-2 and TRBJ2-1, with D hard to call. This CDR3 is 14 amino acids long. From germline, CDR1 is SGHTA and CDR2 FQGNSA. The CDR3 sequence is CVSSFTVSYNEQFF. The CDR3 nucleotides read TGTGTCAGCAGCTTTACAGTCTCCTACAATGAGCAGTTCTTC.

In regard to this clonotype: One end of the junction fails to match germline, which may point to a read error. The rearrangement links TRBV12-3 or TRBV12-4 to TRBJ2-7; D assignment may be TRBD1 or TRBD2 (5 bases each). The length of the CDR3 is 13 residues. CDR3 coding DNA: TGTGACAGCAGGGACGTACACTCCTACGAGCAGGACTTC. The encoded protein is CDSRDVHSYEQDF.

This clonotype appeared many times. The chain carries TRBV7-9 and TRBJ2-5; D uncertain. The V and J ends lost 5 bases and 5 bases respectively, with 12 bases between them. Germline V gene data show CDR1 as SEHNR and CDR2 as FQNEAQ (reference sequence). The CDR3 spans 13 residues. CDR3 protein: CASSERQGETQYF. As DNA, the CDR3 is TGTGCCAGCAGCGAAAGACAAGGGGAGACCCAGTACTTC.